These T cell receptor beta chains were read from a single sample in a study of blood T cell repertoires in COVID-19. Sequencing was performed with immunoSEQ multiplex PCR; in TCRdb, only in-frame clones are kept and a portion is missing. The table shows approximately 150,000 clones, with 82% occurring only once. The material sequenced was PBMCs or T cells enriched from blood (not recorded which). Receptors were obtained from a man aged 55-75 years who had recovered from COVID-19. Each CDR3 is given with its conserved first and last residue. D genes are given only for firm matches. Clone sizes are given selectively: once, few, many, or a class where the clone is expanded.

-,TRBV7-9,-,TRBJ2-7,CASVDSYEQYF,TGTGCCAGCGTGGACAGCTACGAGCAGTACTTC
TRBD2,TRBV19,once,TRBJ2-3,CASSLLAGSSTDTQYF,TGTGCCAGTAGTCTCCTAGCGGGATCCAGCACAGATACGCAGTATTTT
-,TRBV27,-,TRBJ2-5,CASLRTAGQQETQYF,TGTGCCAGCCTCCGGACGGCAGGGCAGCAAGAGACCCAGTACTTC
-,TRBV5-1,-,TRBJ2-7,CASTTESSYEQYF,TGCGCCAGCACGACAGAGAGCTCCTACGAGCAGTACTTC
-,TRBV4-2,-,TRBJ2-7,CASSQEATRGGSYEQYF,TGTGCCAGCAGCCAAGAGGCTACTAGAGGGGGCTCCTACGAGCAGTACTTC
-,TRBV11-1,-,TRBJ1-2,CASSSSLQEYYGYTF,TGTGCCAGCAGCTCGTCCCTACAGGAATACTATGGCTACACCTTC
TRBD2,TRBV5-4,-,TRBJ2-2,CASSLGVAGGFTGELFF,TGTGCCAGCAGCTTGGGAGTTGCGGGAGGGTTCACCGGGGAGCTGTTTTTT
TRBD2,TRBV7-9,-,TRBJ2-2,CASRLAASGTGELFF,TGTGCCAGCAGGCTAGCAGCTAGCGGCACCGGGGAGCTGTTTTTT
-,TRBV5-1,-,TRBJ2-2,CASSLGGSYTGELFF,TGCGCCAGCAGCTTGGGTGGGAGCTACACCGGGGAGCTGTTTTTT
TRBD1,TRBV28,-,TRBJ2-7,CASSPNPGQGVLEQYF,TGTGCCAGCAGTCCGAATCCGGGACAGGGGGTGCTCGAGCAGTACTTC
-,TRBV28,-,TRBJ1-5,CASSSREGQGNQPQHF,TGTGCCAGCAGTTCGAGGGAAGGGCAGGGCAATCAGCCCCAGCATTTT
-,TRBV6-2/TRBV6-3,-,TRBJ2-3,CASSYDAVTDTQYF,TGTGCCAGCAGTTACGATGCAGTCACAGATACGCAGTATTTT
-,TRBV2,-,TRBJ2-1,CASSALLIEEQFF,TGTGCCAGCAGTGCGTTATTAATTGAGGAGCAGTTCTTC
-,TRBV19,once,TRBJ2-1,CASSIVERNEQFF,TGTGCCAGTAGTATAGTAGAACGTAATGAGCAGTTCTTC
TRBD1,TRBV5-1,-,TRBJ2-5,CASSSLGGMKTQYF,TGCGCCAGCAGCTCCTTAGGGGGCATGAAGACCCAGTACTTC
-,TRBV5-6,-,TRBJ2-3,CASHVGPDTQYF,TGTGCCAGCCATGTGGGGCCAGATACGCAGTATTTT
-,TRBV12-5,-,TRBJ1-1,CASGHPKTGAMNTEAFF,TGTGCTAGTGGCCATCCAAAAACGGGAGCCATGAACACTGAAGCTTTCTTT
TRBD2,TRBV10-3,-,TRBJ2-5,CAISEASGNQETQYF,TGTGCCATCAGTGAGGCTAGCGGGAACCAAGAGACCCAGTACTTC
TRBD2,TRBV5-4,-,TRBJ2-3,CASSPSPPGGPVDTQYF,TGTGCCAGCAGCCCGAGCCCCCCGGGAGGGCCAGTAGATACGCAGTATTTT
-,TRBV6-5,-,TRBJ2-7,CASLDRNYEQYF,TGTGCCAGCCTGGACAGAAACTACGAGCAGTACTTC
TRBD1,TRBV5-1,-,TRBJ2-7,CASIQGSSYEQYF,TGCGCCAGCATACAGGGGAGTTCCTACGAGCAGTACTTC
-,TRBV5-6,-,TRBJ1-4,CASSRIGGNNEKLFF,TGTGCCAGCAGCCGGATCGGGGGGAATAATGAAAAACTGTTTTTT
TRBD1,TRBV2,-,TRBJ1-5,CASRPTGGDNQPQHF,TGTGCCAGCAGACCAACAGGGGGCGACAATCAGCCCCAGCATTTT
TRBD1,TRBV7-9,-,TRBJ1-2,CASSFEGARLPNYGYTF,TGTGCCAGCAGCTTTGAGGGGGCGCGGTTACCTAACTATGGCTACACCTTC
TRBD2,TRBV4-2,-,TRBJ2-2,CASSPGGGYTGELFF,TGTGCCAGCAGCCCCGGGGGAGGGTACACCGGGGAGCTGTTTTTT
TRBD2,TRBV5-4,-,TRBJ2-7,CASSLGASGMGEQYF,TGTGCCAGCAGCTTGGGGGCTAGCGGGATGGGCGAGCAGTACTTC
TRBD2,TRBV7-3,-,TRBJ2-3,CASSSWGLAGGADTQYF,TGTGCCAGCAGCTCCTGGGGGCTAGCGGGAGGGGCGGATACGCAGTATTTT
-,TRBV2,-,TRBJ2-2,CASIPRVAPGELFF,TGTGCCAGCATCCCCAGGGTTGCACCGGGGGAGCTGTTTTTT
TRBD1,TRBV19,many,TRBJ1-5,CASSTDRATPSSPQHF,TGTGCCAGTAGTACAGACAGGGCAACCCCTTCCTCTCCCCAGCATTTT
TRBD2,TRBV9,-,TRBJ2-1,CASGTLGTSETNEQFF,TGTGCCAGCGGCACACTAGGGACTAGCGAGACCAATGAGCAGTTCTTC
-,TRBV2,-,TRBJ2-2,CASSETLPYTGELFF,TGTGCCAGCAGTGAAACTTTACCCTACACCGGGGAGCTGTTTTTT
-,TRBV5-1,-,TRBJ1-1,CASSIAVSGENTEAFF,TGCGCCAGCAGCATCGCGGTATCCGGGGAGAACACTGAAGCTTTCTTT
-,TRBV28,once,TRBJ1-6,CASSLSRGNSPLHF,TGTGCCAGCAGTTTGTCCCGGGGGAATTCACCCCTCCACTTT
TRBD2,TRBV7-2,-,TRBJ2-2,CASSGGLAGAGELFF,TGTGCCAGCAGCGGGGGACTAGCGGGGGCCGGGGAGCTGTTTTTT
TRBD1,TRBV3-1/TRBV3-2,-,TRBJ1-5,CASSQAPRGSMYSNQPQHF,TGTGCCAGCAGCCAAGCACCCAGGGGGTCAATGTATAGCAATCAGCCCCAGCATTTT
TRBD1,TRBV29-1,few,TRBJ2-2,CSGATGGSGELFF,TGCAGTGGAGCTACAGGGGGATCCGGGGAGCTGTTTTTT
-,TRBV20-1,few,TRBJ1-2,CSASRGVDYGYTF,TGCAGTGCTAGTCGCGGGGTCGACTATGGCTACACCTTC
-,TRBV28,-,TRBJ1-3,CASNKPSGNTIYF,TGTGCCAGCAATAAACCTAGCGGAAACACCATATATTTT
TRBD1,TRBV9,-,TRBJ1-6,CASSVTNRGDSPLHF,TGTGCCAGCAGCGTAACTAACAGGGGGGATTCACCCCTCCACTTT
-,TRBV12-3/TRBV12-4,-,TRBJ1-2,CASSRHGDYGYTF,TGTGCCAGCAGCCGACACGGCGACTATGGCTACACCTTC
-,TRBV6-1,-,TRBJ1-5,CASSEALRGNQPQHF,TGTGCCAGCAGTGAAGCCCTACGAGGCAATCAGCCCCAGCATTTT
-,TRBV10-3,-,TRBJ2-7,CAISESTGFGEQYF,TGTGCCATCAGTGAGTCGACAGGCTTCGGCGAGCAGTACTTC
-,TRBV6-4,-,TRBJ2-2,CASSDGVGTGELFF,TGTGCCAGCAGTGACGGAGTGGGCACCGGGGAGCTGTTTTTT
-,TRBV29-1,-,TRBJ2-7,CSAVRDNSYEQYF,TGCAGCGCTGTACGGGACAACTCCTACGAGCAGTACTTC
-,TRBV28,-,TRBJ2-1,CASSPPQVFVQFF,TGTGCCAGCAGTCCACCACAGGTATTCGTGCAGTTCTTC
TRBD2,TRBV7-8,-,TRBJ2-1,CASSLDIAGGYNEQFF,TGTGCCAGCAGCTTAGATATAGCGGGAGGTTACAATGAGCAGTTCTTC
TRBD1,TRBV24-1,-,TRBJ1-1,CATSDRDPGQGFKWAFF,TGTGCCACCAGTGACCGGGATCCGGGACAGGGGTTCAAATGGGCTTTCTTT
TRBD1,TRBV7-9,-,TRBJ1-3,CASSLAQGVRRSGNTIYF,TGTGCCAGCAGCTTAGCCCAGGGGGTTAGGCGCTCTGGAAACACCATATATTTT
-,TRBV7-2,once,TRBJ1-5,CASSPTEQPQHF,TGTGCCAGCAGCCCGACTGAACAGCCCCAGCATTTT
-,TRBV5-5,-,TRBJ2-5,CASSLDTPIRPSPKETQYF,TGTGCCAGCAGCTTGGACACCCCAATCCGCCCATCCCCAAAAGAGACCCAGTACTTC
-,TRBV19,-,TRBJ2-7,CASSGRSPELQAYEQYF,TGTGCCAGTAGTGGGAGAAGTCCCGAACTACAAGCCTACGAGCAGTACTTC
-,TRBV3-1/TRBV3-2,once,TRBJ2-1,CASSQDRGYNEQFF,TGTGCCAGCAGCCAAGATCGGGGGTACAATGAGCAGTTCTTC
-,TRBV15,-,TRBJ2-6,CATSSRGPGANVLTF,TGTGCCACCAGTTCCAGGGGCCCTGGGGCCAACGTCCTGACTTTC
-,TRBV27,-,TRBJ2-7,CASSLSGQREQYF,TGTGCCAGCAGTTTATCGGGCCAGCGGGAGCAGTACTTC
TRBD2,TRBV30,-,TRBJ2-7,CAWTRGLAGGLEYEQYF,TGTGCCTGGACCCGGGGACTAGCGGGGGGCCTCGAGTACGAGCAGTACTTC
TRBD2,TRBV24-1,-,TRBJ2-7,CATSDVVGGSYEQYF,TGTGCCACCAGTGATGTGGTCGGCGGGAGCTACGAGCAGTACTTC